The 5 T cell receptor beta chains below all came from one sample that was sequenced in a study of low-dose radiotherapy and immunotherapy resistance in tumors. Covering alpha and beta chains, TRAV- and TRBV-specific primers were used for the first-strand cDNA. Amplification, which lasted around 21 PCR cycles, used a constant-region primer and V-primer adapter to amplify TCRs. TCRdb processed the reads anew with MiXCR; each CDR3 protein has one entry. The data contain approximately 70,000 distinct CDR3 sequences, around 30% of them singletons. The time point was: before trial treatment. The sequenced sample was PBMCs, obtained before treatment. The source is a female donor with ovarian cancer.

This clonotype has more than one count but fewer than ten. This chain joins TRBV20-1 and TRBJ2-2; 8 bases are shared with TRBD2. CDR3 length: 15 amino acids. Per the germline V gene, CDR1 is DFQATT and CDR2 is SNEGSKA (reference sequence). Trimming at V came to 0 bases and at J to 8 bases, leaving 8 bases not matched to a gene. For the CDR3, the DNA is TGCAGTGCTAGAGAAGCGAGCGGGGGTGGAGGGGAGCTGTTTTTT. This gives the protein CSAREASGGGGELFF.

Many counts were recorded for this clonotype. The V call is TRBV12-3 or TRBV12-4, the J call TRBJ2-1; 9 nucleotides align to TRBD2. The length of the CDR3 is 15 residues. V trimming: 2 bases; J trimming: 8 bases; junction bases outside the gene matches: 7. CDR3 DNA: TGTGCCAGCAGTTTAACCGGGACTAGCTCCCATGAGCAGTTCTTC. Amino acids: CASSLTGTSSHEQFF.

The table lists this clonotype with a few counts. The genes are TRBV11-2 and TRBJ2-7; the D gene is possibly TRBD2 (5 bases). V was pared by 7 bases and J by 1 base, with 14 bases between. The CDR3 totals 14 residues. Germline-derived CDR1 and CDR2 are SGHAT and FQNNGV. The CDR3, as DNA: TGTGCCAGCACCGAGGGCGCCCTATCCTACGAGCAGTACTTC. This sequence encodes CASTEGALSYEQYF.

The chain is built from TRBV5-6 and TRBJ2-7; D unresolved. CDR1 SGHDT and CDR2 YYEEEE come from the germline V gene. The CDR3 sequence is 11 residues long. The V end was cut by 2 bases, the J end by 7 bases, with 7 bases between. In DNA, the CDR3 is TGTGCCAGCAGCTTATCCCAGGAGCAGTACTTC. Amino acids: CASSLSQEQYF. The variable domain in full, completed from reference TRBV5-6 and TRBJ2-7, reads DAGVTQSPTHLIKTRGQQVTLRCSPKSGHDTVSWYQQALGQGPQFIFQYYEEEERQRGNFPDRFSGHQFPNYSSELNVNALLLGDSALYLCASSLSQEQYFGPGTRLTVT.

This rearrangement joins TRBV6-2 or TRBV6-3 to TRBJ2-7; 8 bases are shared with TRBD1. V was clipped by 5 bases and J by 8 bases; unmatched bases: 8. Germline V CDR1 and CDR2: MNHEY, SVGEGT. The CDR3 spans 13 residues. The CDR3 sequence is CASSEVGQEKQYF. CDR3 sequence (DNA): TGTGCCAGCAGTGAAGTGGGACAGGAAAAGCAGTACTTC.